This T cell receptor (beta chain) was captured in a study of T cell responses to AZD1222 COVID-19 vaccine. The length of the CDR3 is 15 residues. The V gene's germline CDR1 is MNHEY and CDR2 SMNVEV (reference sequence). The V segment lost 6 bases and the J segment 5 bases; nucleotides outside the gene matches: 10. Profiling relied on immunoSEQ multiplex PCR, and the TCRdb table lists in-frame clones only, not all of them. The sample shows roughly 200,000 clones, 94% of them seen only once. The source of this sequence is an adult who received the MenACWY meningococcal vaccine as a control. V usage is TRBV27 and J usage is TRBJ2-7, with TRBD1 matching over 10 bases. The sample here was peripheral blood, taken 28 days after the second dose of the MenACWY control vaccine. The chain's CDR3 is CASRNTGTGADEQYF. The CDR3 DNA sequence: TGTGCCAGCAGAAATACCGGGACAGGGGCCGACGAGCAGTACTTC.